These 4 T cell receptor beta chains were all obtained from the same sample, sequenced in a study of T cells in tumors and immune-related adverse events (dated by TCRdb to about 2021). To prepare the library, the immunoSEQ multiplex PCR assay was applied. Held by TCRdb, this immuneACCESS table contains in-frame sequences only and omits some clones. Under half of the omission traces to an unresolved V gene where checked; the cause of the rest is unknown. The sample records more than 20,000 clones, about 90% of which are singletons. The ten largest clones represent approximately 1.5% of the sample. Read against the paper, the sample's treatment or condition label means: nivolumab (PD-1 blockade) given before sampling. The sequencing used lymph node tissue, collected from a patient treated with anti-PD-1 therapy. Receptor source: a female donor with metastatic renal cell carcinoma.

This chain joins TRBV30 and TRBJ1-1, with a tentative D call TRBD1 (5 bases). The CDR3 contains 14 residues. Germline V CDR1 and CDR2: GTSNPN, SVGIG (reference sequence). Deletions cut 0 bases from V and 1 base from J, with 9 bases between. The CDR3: CAWSVGAGNTEAFF. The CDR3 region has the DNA TGTGCCTGGAGTGTAGGGGCGGGGAACACTGAAGCTTTCTTT. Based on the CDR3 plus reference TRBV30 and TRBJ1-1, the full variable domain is SQTIHQWPATLVQPVGSPLSLECTVEGTSNPNLYWYRQAAGRGLQLLFYSVGIGQISSEVPQNLSASRPQDRQFILSSKKLLLSDSGFYLCAWSVGAGNTEAFFGQGTRLTVV.

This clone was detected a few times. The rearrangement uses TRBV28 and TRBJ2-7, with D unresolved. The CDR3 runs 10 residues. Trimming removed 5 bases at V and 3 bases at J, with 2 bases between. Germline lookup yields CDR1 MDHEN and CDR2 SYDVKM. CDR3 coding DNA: TGTGCCAGCAGTGACTACGAGCAGTACTTC. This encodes CASSDYEQYF.

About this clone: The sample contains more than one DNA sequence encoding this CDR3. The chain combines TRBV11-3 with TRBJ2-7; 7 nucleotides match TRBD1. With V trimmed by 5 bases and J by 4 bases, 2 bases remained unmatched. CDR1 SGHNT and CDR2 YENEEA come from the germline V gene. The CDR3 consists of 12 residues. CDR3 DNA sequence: TGTGCCAGCAGCGTGACAGGGTACGAGCAGTACTTC. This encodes CASSVTGYEQYF.

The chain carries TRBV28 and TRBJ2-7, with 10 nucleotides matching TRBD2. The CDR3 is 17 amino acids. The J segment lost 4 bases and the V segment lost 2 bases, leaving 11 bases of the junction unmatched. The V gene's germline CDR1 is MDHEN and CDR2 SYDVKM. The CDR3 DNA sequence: TGTGCCAGCAGTTTAGGCGGACTAGCGGCCAGAATTTACGAGCAGTACTTC. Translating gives CASSLGGLAARIYEQYF.